This entry describes one T cell receptor (beta chain). Other nucleotide sequences in the sample specify the same CDR3. The PCR was carried out with 60 Vbeta primers and 13 Jbeta primers. The table came from immunoSEQ multiplex PCR; TCRdb's copy has only in-frame clones and leaves some out. The repertoire holds more than 150,000 clones, with around 80% as singletons. These data are taken from a study of cytomegalovirus exposure and HLA in healthy donors. Sequencing used PBMCs. This TCR was recovered from a man between 18 and 29 years old in good health and CMV-seronegative.

The CDR3 bases are TGTGCCAGCAGCGTAGGCGGCACAGATACGCAGTATTTT. Amino acid sequence: CASSVGGTDTQYF. The V and J genes are TRBV9 and TRBJ2-3, with unresolved D. V lost 0 bases to trimming and J lost 1 base, with 3 bases between them. The V gene's germline CDR1 is SGDLS and CDR2 YYNGEE. The CDR3 contains 13 residues. Supplemented by reference TRBV9 and TRBJ2-3, the full variable domain reads DSGVTQTPKHLITATGQRVTLRCSPRSGDLSVYWYQQSLDQGLQFLIQYYNGEERAKGNILERFSAQQFPDLHSELNLSSLELGDSALYFCASSVGGTDTQYFGPGTRLTVL.